In its sample, the clone carrying this TCR beta chain was seen a few times. The sample belongs to a study of T-cell reconstitution after alpha-beta-depleted transplantation in children. A TCRbeta library incorporating unique molecular identifiers was prepared. MiXCR, applied by TCRdb to the PCR reads, yields one record per CDR3 protein. The table includes some 530,000 distinct CDR3 sequences, around 13% detected once. The input for sequencing was PBMCs from the stem cell graft donor, taken from the stem cell graft. The TCR sequence derives from a human donor who donated a stem cell graft to a child with combined immunodeficiency.

The DNA for the CDR3 is TGTGCCAGCAGTTTACCCGGCACAGGGCTCGGCTATGGCTACACCTTC. Translation: CASSLPGTGLGYGYTF. The chain carries TRBV28 and TRBJ1-2; D perhaps matches TRBD1 (6 bases). V was cut by 2 bases and J by 4 bases, with 17 bases left in between. This CDR3 comprises 16 residues. Germline V lookup: CDR1 MDHEN, CDR2 SYDVKM.